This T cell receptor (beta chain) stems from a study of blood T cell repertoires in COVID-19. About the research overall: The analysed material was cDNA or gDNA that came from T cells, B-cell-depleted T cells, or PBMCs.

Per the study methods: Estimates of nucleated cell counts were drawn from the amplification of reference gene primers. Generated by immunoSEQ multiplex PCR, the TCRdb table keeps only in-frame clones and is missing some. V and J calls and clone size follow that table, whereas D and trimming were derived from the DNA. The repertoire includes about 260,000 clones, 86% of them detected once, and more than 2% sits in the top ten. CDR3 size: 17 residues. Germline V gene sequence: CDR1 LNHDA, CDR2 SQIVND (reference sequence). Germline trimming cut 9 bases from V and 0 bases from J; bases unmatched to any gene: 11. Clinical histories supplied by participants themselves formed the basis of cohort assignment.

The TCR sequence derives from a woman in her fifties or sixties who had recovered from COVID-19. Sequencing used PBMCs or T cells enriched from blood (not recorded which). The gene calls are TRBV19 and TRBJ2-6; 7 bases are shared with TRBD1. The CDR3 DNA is TGTGCCAGCATCCCGGGACAGTTAAACTCTGGGGCCAACGTCCTGACTTTC. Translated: CASIPGQLNSGANVLTF.